This T cell receptor (beta chain) was retrieved from a study of blood T cells in healthy people across ages. General study points: While age rose, TCR beta diversity per million T cells dropped in a roughly linear way.

CDR1 and CDR2 from the germline V gene are MGHRA and YSYEKL. The CDR3 runs 17 residues. The trim removed 0 bases at V and 6 bases at J, leaving 10 bases unmatched. This clonotype came up a few times. Its cognate antigen is unknown. The second PCR ran about 6 to 12 cycles with a sample-barcoded 5' primer and J-beta primers. A single record per CDR3 protein comes from TCRdb applying MiXCR to the 5' RACE reads. Counted here are fewer than 1 million distinct CDR3 sequences, around two fifths occurring once; the ten biggest clones make up nearly 20%. The individuals who served as donors were healthy Caucasians living in Russia, aged roughly 6 to 90. Every sample yielded at least 6.5 million isolated PBMCs.

Source material: blood. This TCR came from a man aged 60 to 69 in good health. The rearrangement joins TRBV4-1 to TRBJ2-2; 7 nucleotides match TRBD1. The CDR3: CASSQEEVDRVAGELFF. The CDR3 nucleotides are TGCGCCAGCAGCCAAGAAGAAGTAGACAGGGTCGCCGGGGAGCTGTTTTTT.